The 6 T cell receptor beta chains in this list originate from one sample, sequenced in a study of shared clonotypes between healthy human individuals. Measured with immunoSEQ multiplex PCR; TCRdb has only the in-frame clones, and not every one. This table has more than 2,000,000 clones, 90% to 95% appearing once. Sequenced sample: naive CD4+ T cells sorted from blood. The sample's subset: CD45RA+ positively selected. All receptors derive from a man between 18 and 35 years old in good health.

J is TRBJ1-1 and V is TRBV6-5, with 8 bases aligning to TRBD1. CDR1 MNHEY and CDR2 SVGAGI come from the germline V gene. This CDR3 region has 16 residues. V gave up 0 bases and J gave up 2 bases; unmatched junction bases: 5. This CDR3 is CASSYSGQVINTEAFF. In nucleotides, the CDR3 is TGTGCCAGCAGTTACTCGGGACAGGTTATAAACACTGAAGCTTTCTTT.

This chain uses TRBV18 with TRBJ2-1; the match to TRBD2 covers 11 bases. This CDR3 spans 17 amino acids. V was pared by 1 base and J by 3 bases, with 5 bases of the junction left unmatched. The germline V gene has CDR1 KGHSH and CDR2 LQKENI. CDR3 protein: CASSPRTSGSIYNEQFF. The CDR3 nucleotides read TGTGCCAGCTCACCACGGACTAGCGGGTCAATCTACAATGAGCAGTTCTTC.

The chain is built from TRBV10-3 and TRBJ2-3; a weak D match, TRBD2 (6 bases). The CDR3 runs to 16 residues. Deletions cut 6 bases from V and 0 bases from J, with 16 bases between. Germline V lookup: CDR1 ENHRY, CDR2 SYGVKD. CDR3 DNA: TGTGCCATCAGCGATGACTTCGGGACTAGCACAGATACGCAGTATTTT. Translated: CAISDDFGTSTDTQYF.

The chain recombines TRBV5-6 with TRBJ2-5; no reliable D call. Trimming shortened V by 0 bases and J by 5 bases, and 11 bases separated the two germline ends. There are 14 residues in the CDR3. CDR1 is SGHDT, CDR2 YYEEEE, per germline. CDR3 DNA sequence: TGTGCCAGCAGCTTGGGTACGGGTGGGGAGACCCAGTACTTC. As protein: CASSLGTGGETQYF.

The chain has TRBV5-3 and TRBJ2-5; no clear D. TRBV5-3 is an ORF, and what it does is uncertain. V was trimmed by 0 bases and J by 4 bases, leaving 1 base between them. The CDR3 sequence is 11 residues long. CDR3 residues: CARSLAETQYF. The CDR3 DNA is TGTGCCAGAAGCTTGGCAGAGACCCAGTACTTC.

J is TRBJ2-1 and V is TRBV10-3; 11 nucleotides align to TRBD2. CDR1 is ENHRY and CDR2 is SYGVKD in the germline V gene. This CDR3 spans 14 amino acids. Unmatched junction bases numbered 5, after V lost 7 bases and J lost 6 bases. The CDR3 region has the DNA TGTGCCATCAAACCCACTAGCGGGAGCAATGAGCAGTTCTTC. It specifies CAIKPTSGSNEQFF.